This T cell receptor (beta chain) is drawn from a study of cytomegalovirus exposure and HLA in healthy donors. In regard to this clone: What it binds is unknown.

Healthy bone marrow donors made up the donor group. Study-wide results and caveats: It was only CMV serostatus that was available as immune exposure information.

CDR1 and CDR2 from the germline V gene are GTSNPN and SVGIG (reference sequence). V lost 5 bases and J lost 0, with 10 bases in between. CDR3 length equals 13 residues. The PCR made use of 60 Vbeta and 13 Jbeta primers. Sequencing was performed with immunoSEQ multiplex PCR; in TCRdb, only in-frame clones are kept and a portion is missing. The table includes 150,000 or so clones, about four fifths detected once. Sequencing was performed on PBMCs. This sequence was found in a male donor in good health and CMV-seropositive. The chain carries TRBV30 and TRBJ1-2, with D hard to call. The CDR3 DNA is TGTGCCTGGGGGCGACGACCTAACTATGGCTACACCTTC. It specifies CAWGRRPNYGYTF. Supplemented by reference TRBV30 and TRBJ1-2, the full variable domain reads SQTIHQWPATLVQPVGSPLSLECTVEGTSNPNLYWYRQAAGRGLQLLFYSVGIGQISSEVPQNLSASRPQDRQFILSSKKLLLSDSGFYLCAWGRRPNYGYTFGSGTRLTVV.